This T cell receptor beta chain was obtained from a study of response to subunit inactivated influenza vaccine. Findings of the study overall: After each seasonal influenza vaccination, few new T cells are recruited, the authors suggested.

Using its own MiXCR run on the RT-PCR reads, TCRdb lists one record per CDR3 protein. The data contain approximately 530,000 distinct CDR3 sequences, roughly 8.2% of them singletons. Ten or more counts support this clonotype. The antigen is not known. J gave up 7 bases and V 8 bases, and 11 bases lay outside the gene matches. Per germline, CDR1 DFQATT and CDR2 SNEGSKA (reference sequence). This CDR3 contains 13 residues. This TCR came from a man aged 50 to 69 who received an inactivated influenza vaccine. The sample here was PBMCs from blood, taken approximately 25 months after vaccination. This chain links TRBV20-1 with TRBJ2-1, with 7 nucleotides matching TRBD1. This CDR3 is CSSRGQGRNEQFF. The CDR3 region has the DNA TGCAGTTCGAGGGGGCAGGGAAGGAATGAGCAGTTCTTC.